These 9 T cell receptor beta chains originate from one sample sequenced in a study of PD-L1 blockade in urothelial cancer. Method: immunoSEQ multiplex PCR; TCRdb's copy keeps in-frame clones and lacks some. There are more than 95,000 clones in the sample; 86% occur only once, and 2% to 3% lies in the top ten. Time point defined: peripheral blood 6 weeks after treatment start. The sample consisted of PBMCs, taken around atezolizumab (anti-PD-L1) treatment. These receptors were obtained from a man between 50 and 59 years old with urothelial cancer.

The gene calls are TRBV10-3 and TRBJ2-1; possibly TRBD2 for D (8 bases). V was trimmed by 3 bases and J by 11 bases, leaving 20 bases between them. The CDR3 spans 15 residues. Germline V lookup: CDR1 ENHRY, CDR2 SYGVKD. The CDR3 region is CAISDRTGGGLQQFF. CDR3 in DNA: TGTGCCATCAGTGATAGAACGGGAGGGGGCCTCCAGCAGTTCTTC.

As regards this clone: The same CDR3 arises from other DNA sequences in this sample as well. The chain is built from TRBV4-1 and TRBJ2-7, with 8 bases matching TRBD2. V was pared by 3 bases and J by 1 base, with 11 bases of the junction left unmatched. Germline values: CDR1 MGHRA, CDR2 YSYEKL. The CDR3 is 17 amino acids. Here the CDR3 DNA reads TGCGCCAGCAGCCAGGATCCCCTAGCGGGCGCTTCCTACGAGCAGTACTTC. It is translated as CASSQDPLAGASYEQYF.

In this sample, this clone turned up a few times. This chain uses TRBV5-1 with TRBJ2-3; D gene unclear. The CDR3 totals 16 residues. Looked up from germline, CDR1 is SGHRS and CDR2 is YFSETQ. Trimming cost V 0 bases and J 0 bases, with 11 bases left between them. CDR3 nucleotide sequence: TGCGCCAGCAGCTTGGACAGACGTACTAGCACAGATACGCAGTATTTT. Translating it yields CASSLDRRTSTDTQYF.

V is TRBV7-6 and J is TRBJ2-5; 11 nucleotides agree with TRBD2. Germline trimming cut 4 bases from V and 4 bases from J; bases unmatched to any gene: 5. The CDR3 spans 15 residues. The germline CDR1 and CDR2 sequences are SGHVS and FNYEAQ. The chain's CDR3 is CASSSRLAGLETQYF. As DNA, the CDR3 is TGTGCCAGCAGCTCAAGACTAGCGGGATTAGAGACCCAGTACTTC.

This chain joins TRBV23-1 and TRBJ1-2; 8 nucleotides match TRBD1. TRBV23-1 is assigned to the ORF class and has an uncertain function. The CDR3 runs 16 residues. V shed 3 bases, J shed 8 bases, and the junction held 14 bases outside the gene matches. The CDR3 region is CASSHKSRKTGDGYTF. The DNA of the CDR3 is TGCGCCAGCAGTCATAAATCGCGAAAGACAGGGGACGGCTACACCTTC.

J is TRBJ2-3 and V is TRBV20-1; tentative D call: TRBD2 (5 bases). The CDR3 spans 11 residues. Germline loops: CDR1 DFQATT, CDR2 SNEGSKA (reference sequence). Trimming took 1 base from V and 6 from J, leaving 5 bases between them. The DNA for the CDR3 is TGCAGTGCTAGAGGAGGGGATACGCAGTATTTT. Protein: CSARGGDTQYF.

This sequence joins TRBV5-1 and TRBJ2-2, with D unresolved. Germline V lookup: CDR1 SGHRS, CDR2 YFSETQ. The CDR3 has 17 residues. V lost 4 bases and J 1 base, leaving 17 bases between the germline ends. Here the CDR3 DNA reads TGCGCCAGCAGCCTGGGTATTGTTATCCTGAACACCGGGGAGCTGTTTTTT. Translating gives CASSLGIVILNTGELFF. Supplemented by reference TRBV5-1 and TRBJ2-2, the full variable domain reads KAGVTQTPRYLIKTRGQQVTLSCSPISGHRSVSWYQQTPGQGLQFLFEYFSETQRNKGNFPGRFSGRQFSNSRSEMNVSTLELGDSALYLCASSLGIVILNTGELFFGEGSRLTVL.

The rearrangement links TRBV10-2 to TRBJ1-6, with 8 bases aligning to TRBD1. Germline-derived CDR1 and CDR2 are WSHSY and SAAADI. J lost 9 bases, V lost 7 bases, and 8 bases had no gene match. The CDR3 covers 14 residues. CDR3 amino acids: CASTLQGGASPLHF. The CDR3 region has the DNA TGCGCCAGCACTCTACAGGGGGGAGCTTCACCCCTCCACTTT.

This clone was seen only once. The CDR3 coding sequence is TGTGCCAGCAGCTTAGTTCCCGTCTCTGGAAACACCATATATTTT. It is translated as CASSLVPVSGNTIYF. The chain is built from TRBV13 and TRBJ1-3; the D is unclear. CDR1 is PRHDT and CDR2 is FYEKMQ in the germline V gene (reference sequence). Trimming pared 1 base from V and 0 bases from J, leaving 7 bases between. The CDR3 is 15 amino acids.